This T cell receptor beta chain was retrieved from a study of blood T cell repertoires in COVID-19. In the study overall: Sites in the United States, Italy and Spain provided acute and convalescent COVID-19 samples.

Here immunoSEQ multiplex PCR was the method, and the copy in TCRdb shows in-frame clones only, minus some. The sample comprises about 270,000 clones, approximately 86% of which are singletons, and around 1.5% rests with the top ten. This CDR3 has 15 residues. Per germline, CDR1 LGHNA and CDR2 YNFKEQ. Trimming cost V 0 bases and J 8 bases, with 15 bases left between them. The rearrangement uses TRBV4-2 and TRBJ2-3, with D perhaps matching TRBD2 (7 bases). The receptor was isolated from a woman aged 60-70 years who had recovered from COVID-19. Sequenced sample: peripheral blood. The CDR3 DNA is TGTGCCAGCAGCCAAGAGTGGGTGGGAGGGGGTACGCAGTATTTT. Encoded protein: CASSQEWVGGGTQYF.